The 32 T cell receptor beta chains listed next were all sequenced from one sample in a study of T cell responses to AZD1222 COVID-19 vaccine. Assay used: immunoSEQ multiplex PCR; TCRdb lists only in-frame clones, some missing. Among around 180,000 clones listed, around 89% were seen once. The material sequenced was peripheral blood, taken 28 days after the second AZD1222 dose. The receptors derive from an adult who received the AZD1222 COVID-19 vaccine.

This chain links TRBV27 with TRBJ2-1, with D possibly TRBD1 on 6 matching bases. The V end was cut by 4 bases, the J end by 7 bases, with 23 bases between. Germline V gene lookup returns CDR1 MNHEY and CDR2 SMNVEV (reference sequence). The CDR3 runs 17 residues. The CDR3, as DNA: TGTGCCAGCAGTTCCTCCTCGTGGTCAGGGACATGGAATGAGCAGTTCTTC. Translated: CASSSSSWSGTWNEQFF.

Regarding this clone: Other DNA variants within this sample encode the same CDR3. The rearrangement joins TRBV6-5 to TRBJ1-1, with D unresolved. CDR1 MNHEY and CDR2 SVGAGI come from the germline V gene. CDR3 length: 14 amino acids. The germline V and J ends were trimmed by 1 base and 1 base, with 7 bases remaining between them. CDR3 amino acids: CASSYLRENTEAFF. In DNA form, the CDR3 reads TGTGCCAGCAGTTACTTAAGGGAGAACACTGAAGCTTTCTTT.

The gene calls are TRBV28 and TRBJ1-5; no clear D. Trimming pared 6 bases from V and 4 bases from J, leaving 13 bases between. CDR3 size: 14 residues. Germline-derived CDR1 and CDR2 are MDHEN and SYDVKM. The CDR3 coding sequence is TGTGCCAGCAGGGTCGGCAGTTTAAATCAGCCCCAGCATTTT. Its protein is CASRVGSLNQPQHF.

The J gene is TRBJ2-7, the V gene TRBV4-3; D perhaps matches TRBD2 (6 bases). The CDR3 is 14 residues long. Per the germline V gene, CDR1 is LGHNA and CDR2 is YSLEER. Trimming pared 1 base from V and 3 bases from J, leaving 10 bases between. The CDR3 DNA reads as TGCGCCAGCAGCCAAGCCAAGGGAGGCTACGAGCAGTACTTC. It is translated as CASSQAKGGYEQYF.

The V and J genes are TRBV7-2 and TRBJ1-2, with a possible D match to TRBD1 (6 bases). Germline V gene lookup returns CDR1 SGHTA and CDR2 FQGNSA. V was shortened by 1 base and J by 1 base, with 13 bases between the two germline ends. The CDR3 consists of 16 residues. The CDR3 loop is CASSLVRGASNYGYTF. The CDR3 DNA is TGTGCCAGCAGCTTAGTTAGGGGGGCTAGTAACTATGGCTACACCTTC.

The CDR3 coding sequence is TGTGCCAGCAGCTTCCTTGTCGGGACCGGGGAGCTGTTTTTT. Its translation: CASSFLVGTGELFF. V usage is TRBV5-8 and J usage is TRBJ2-2, with D unclear. Germline V gene data show CDR1 as SGHTS and CDR2 as YDEGEE. V was shortened by 2 bases and J by 5 bases, with 10 bases between the two germline ends. This CDR3 region has 14 residues.

The chain links TRBV7-2 to TRBJ2-3, with 9 bases aligning to TRBD2. CDR1 is SGHTA and CDR2 is FQGNSA in the germline V gene. This CDR3 is 15 amino acids long. J was trimmed by 3 bases and V by 1 base; bases with no gene match: 2. Written as DNA, the CDR3 is TGTGCCAGCAGCTTAGTAGCGGGAGAAACAGATACGCAGTATTTT. Translated, it gives CASSLVAGETDTQYF.

The chain has TRBV5-1 and TRBJ1-1, with 8 bases aligning to TRBD1. The CDR3 spans 15 residues. The germline CDR1 and CDR2 sequences are SGHRS and YFSETQ. V lost 4 bases and J lost 2; bases outside the gene matches: 7. For the CDR3, the DNA is TGCGCCAGCAGCGCTACCGGGACAGGAAACACTGAAGCTTTCTTT. Translating gives CASSATGTGNTEAFF.

This clone showed up just once. This sequence joins TRBV18 and TRBJ2-1; 9 bases match TRBD2. Per germline, CDR1 KGHSH and CDR2 LQKENI. V shed 3 bases and J 5 bases; nucleotides not matched to a gene: 5. The CDR3 length is 15 residues. This CDR3 reads CASSPGIAGDNEQFF. The CDR3, as DNA: TGTGCCAGCTCACCCGGCATAGCGGGAGACAATGAGCAGTTCTTC.

The chain employs TRBV27 and TRBJ1-6; TRBD1 is a possible D gene (5 bases). The CDR3 is made up of 15 amino acids. The germline gives CDR1 MNHEY, CDR2 SMNVEV (reference sequence). The V end was cut by 3 bases, the J end by 9 bases, with 15 bases between. The CDR3 region is CASSLAGPEGSPLHF. The DNA of the CDR3 is TGTGCCAGCAGTTTGGCGGGACCCGAGGGTTCACCCCTCCACTTT.

This clone was recorded once. The same CDR3 also results from other DNA sequences found in this sample. The chain combines TRBV28 with TRBJ1-2; TRBD1 matches 9 bases. The V gene end was trimmed by 4 bases and the J gene end by 7 bases; junction bases not matched to a gene: 4. The CDR3 contains 13 residues. In germline, CDR1 is MDHEN, CDR2 SYDVKM. CDR3 DNA sequence: TGTGCCAGCAGTTCGGGACAGGGTTCTGGCTACACCTTC. It codes for CASSSGQGSGYTF.

This rearrangement joins TRBV11-3 to TRBJ2-1; D is possibly TRBD2 (6 bases). This CDR3 is built from 16 residues. V lost 4 bases to trimming and J lost 2 bases, with 15 bases between them. Looked up from germline, CDR1 is SGHNT and CDR2 is YENEEA. The chain's CDR3 is CASSSSGSGTYNEQFF. CDR3 nucleotides: TGTGCCAGCAGCTCAAGTGGTAGCGGAACCTACAATGAGCAGTTCTTC.

The genes are TRBV24-1 and TRBJ2-2, with TRBD1 matching over 8 bases. Unmatched junction bases numbered 7, after V lost 1 base and J lost 4 bases. The CDR3 is made up of 17 amino acids. CDR1 is KGHDR, CDR2 SFDVKD, per germline. CDR3 nucleotides: TGTGCCACCAGTGATTTAAGGCAGGGGGCGCCCACCGGGGAGCTGTTTTTT. It codes for CATSDLRQGAPTGELFF.

V gene TRBV19 combines with J gene TRBJ2-1; the match to TRBD2 covers 7 bases. Germline V gene data show CDR1 as LNHDA and CDR2 as SQIVND (reference sequence). V lost 5 bases and J lost 4; bases outside the gene matches: 11. The CDR3 is 16 residues long. The CDR3 DNA sequence: TGTGCCAGTAGTTCAAGAGCGGGAAATGGGTACAATGAGCAGTTCTTC. This codes for CASSSRAGNGYNEQFF.

CDR3 nucleotide sequence: TGTGCCAGCAGCCCACAAGCGTACTCTGGAAACACCATATATTTT. Amino acid sequence: CASSPQAYSGNTIYF. The chain carries TRBV7-3 and TRBJ1-3, with D unclear. Germline assignment: CDR1 SGHTA and CDR2 FQGTGA. Between the trimmed V and J ends, which lost 5 bases and 0 bases, there was a span of 11 bases. The CDR3 is 15 amino acids.

The J gene is TRBJ2-7, the V gene TRBV28, with unresolved D. The CDR3 consists of 12 residues. V was pared by 7 bases and J by 5 bases, with 12 bases between. Germline lookup yields CDR1 MDHEN and CDR2 SYDVKM. The chain's CDR3 is CASTPGPNEQYF. CDR3 DNA sequence: TGTGCCAGCACCCCGGGCCCTAACGAGCAGTACTTC.

The genes are TRBV7-3 and TRBJ2-1, with 11 positions matching TRBD1. Trimming cost V 2 bases and J 6 bases; bases outside gene matches: 6. Germline assignment: CDR1 SGHTA and CDR2 FQGTGA. The CDR3 sequence is 16 residues long. The CDR3 is CASSLQSGTGGNEQFF. The CDR3 DNA reads TGTGCCAGCAGCTTACAATCCGGGACAGGGGGCAATGAGCAGTTCTTC.

The chain uses TRBV6-5 and TRBJ2-4; 9 bases agree with TRBD1. Germline assignment: CDR1 MNHEY and CDR2 SVGAGI. The CDR3 is made up of 12 amino acids. V lost 6 bases to trimming and J lost 7 bases; unmatched junction nucleotides: 1. The CDR3 loop reads CASRTGGNIQYF. Written as DNA, the CDR3 is TGTGCCAGCAGGACAGGGGGTAACATTCAGTACTTC.

The genes are TRBV6-1 and TRBJ1-5, with D tentatively TRBD1 (5 bases). Between the trimmed V and J ends, which lost 0 bases and 5 bases, there was a span of 8 bases. Germline V gene lookup returns CDR1 MNHNS and CDR2 SASEGT. The CDR3 sequence is 14 residues long. CDR3 coding DNA: TGTGCCAGCAGTGAAGCCGGGGGGGATCAGCCCCAGCATTTT. Translating gives CASSEAGGDQPQHF.

The V gene is TRBV28, the J gene TRBJ2-3; D uncertain. CDR1 MDHEN and CDR2 SYDVKM come from the germline V gene. Trimming stripped 8 bases from V and 3 bases from J, with 21 bases between. The CDR3 runs to 16 residues. CDR3 amino acids: CASPPVGRTSTDTQYF. The CDR3 nucleotides are TGTGCCAGCCCTCCCGTCGGACGGACGTCTACAGATACGCAGTATTTT.

The rearrangement links TRBV2 to TRBJ2-1; a weak D match, TRBD2 (6 bases). This CDR3 contains 14 residues. Per the germline V gene, CDR1 is SNHLY and CDR2 is FYNNEI. The ends were cut back, 3 bases at V and 7 bases at J, with 13 bases in the middle. This CDR3 reads CASSDSGWDNEQFF. The CDR3 DNA reads as TGTGCCAGCAGTGATAGCGGTTGGGATAATGAGCAGTTCTTC.

The CDR3 here is CASSLLGQAATNEKLFF. CDR3 coding DNA: TGCGCCAGCAGCCTTCTAGGACAGGCGGCAACTAATGAAAAACTGTTTTTT. This chain links TRBV4-1 with TRBJ1-4; 7 bases align to TRBD1. Trimming cost V 4 bases and J 0 bases; bases outside gene matches: 8. The germline CDR1 and CDR2 sequences are MGHRA and YSYEKL. The CDR3 is made up of 17 amino acids.

This chain connects TRBV30 to TRBJ1-1; a possible D gene is TRBD1 (6 bases). This CDR3 is 13 amino acids long. V was clipped by 8 bases and J by 5 bases, with 18 bases between them. CDR1 is GTSNPN and CDR2 is SVGIG in the germline V gene (reference sequence). CDR3 sequence: CAGGGEVETEAFF. CDR3 nucleotides: TGTGCCGGAGGGGGAGAGGTGGAGACTGAAGCTTTCTTT.

This clone occurred once. The V gene is TRBV13, the J gene TRBJ2-1; 16 positions match TRBD2. The germline CDR1 and CDR2 sequences are PRHDT and FYEKMQ (reference sequence). J gave up 7 bases and V 5 bases, and 5 bases lay outside the gene matches. This CDR3 region has 16 residues. This chain's CDR3 is CASSTGTSGRGNEQFF. CDR3 DNA sequence: TGTGCCAGCAGCACCGGGACTAGCGGGAGGGGGAATGAGCAGTTCTTC.

The J gene is TRBJ1-1, the V gene TRBV11-1; 9 bases fit TRBD1. The length of the CDR3 is 16 residues. Unmatched junction bases numbered 5, after V lost 1 base and J lost 2 bases. CDR1 is SGHAT and CDR2 is FQDESV in the germline V gene (reference sequence). CDR3 sequence reads: CASSLVRGQGNTEAFF. CDR3 DNA: TGTGCCAGCAGCTTAGTCCGGGGACAGGGAAACACTGAAGCTTTCTTT.

This clone has only a few counts. The V call is TRBV27, the J call TRBJ1-1; 7 bases agree with TRBD1. V was pared by 5 bases and J by 1 base, with 4 bases of the junction left unmatched. Germline V gene sequence: CDR1 MNHEY, CDR2 SMNVEV (reference sequence). The CDR3 extends over 14 amino acids. For the CDR3, the DNA is TGTGCCAGCAGTGCCCGGGACAGGAACACTGAAGCTTTCTTT. The encoded protein is CASSARDRNTEAFF.

CDR3 in amino acids: CASSIGQSSYEQYF. The CDR3 nucleotides are TGTGCCAGTAGTATTGGGCAGAGCTCCTACGAGCAGTACTTC. The V gene is TRBV19, the J gene TRBJ2-7, with D unclear. Germline lookup yields CDR1 LNHDA and CDR2 SQIVND (reference sequence). There are 14 residues in the CDR3. Trimming pared 3 bases from V and 0 bases from J, leaving 9 bases between. The full variable domain, rest sourced from reference TRBV19 and TRBJ2-7, is DGGITQSPKYLFRKEGQNVTLSCEQNLNHDAMYWYRQDPGQGLRLIYYSQIVNDFQKGDIAEGYSVSREKKESFPLTVTSAQKNPTAFYLCASSIGQSSYEQYFGPGTRLTVT.

This clone was recorded only once. The chain joins TRBV7-9 to TRBJ2-7; D remains ambiguous. The CDR3 has 12 residues. Trimming removed 4 bases at V and 6 bases at J, with 10 bases between. The germline CDR1 and CDR2 sequences are SEHNR and FQNEAQ (reference sequence). The DNA of the CDR3 is TGTGCCAGCAGCTCCTTCCAAGCCGAGCAGTACTTC. Amino acid sequence: CASSSFQAEQYF.

This clone was observed a few times. The chain has TRBV5-4 and TRBJ2-7, with TRBD2 identical over 8 bases. The CDR3 loop spans 15 amino acids. V lost 4 bases and J lost 7; bases outside the gene matches: 13. Germline V gene data show CDR1 as SGHNT and CDR2 as YYREEE (reference sequence). CDR3 region: CASSPQRGSLGEQYF. Written as DNA, the CDR3 is TGTGCCAGCAGCCCCCAGCGGGGGAGCCTTGGAGAGCAGTACTTC. The whole variable domain, filled in from reference TRBV5-4 and TRBJ2-7, reads ETGVTQSPTHLIKTRGQQVTLRCSSQSGHNTVSWYQQALGQGPQFIFQYYREEENGRGNFPPRFSGLQFPNYSSELNVNALELDDSALYLCASSPQRGSLGEQYFGPGTRLTVT.

The chain carries TRBV3-1 (or the pseudogene TRBV3-2) and TRBJ2-7; TRBD2 matches at 14 bases. V lost 0 bases and J lost 4; bases outside the gene matches: 8. Germline V gene sequence: CDR1 LGHDT, CDR2 YNNKEL (reference sequence). The CDR3 length is 18 residues. In DNA, the CDR3 is TGTGCCAGCAGCCAAGATCGTGGGACTAGCGGGAGTTGGTACGAGCAGTACTTC. It codes for CASSQDRGTSGSWYEQYF.

CDR3 sequence (DNA): TGTGCCAGCAGCCATCGACAGGGTTCGGGAAACACCATATATTTT. Protein sequence: CASSHRQGSGNTIYF. V usage is TRBV14 and J usage is TRBJ1-3; 7 nucleotides match TRBD1. V gave up 3 bases and J gave up 4 bases; unmatched junction bases: 6. Germline loops: CDR1 SGHDN, CDR2 FVKESK. There are 15 residues in the CDR3. The full variable domain, with the rest looked up from reference TRBV14 and TRBJ1-3, is EAGVTQFPSHSVIEKGQTVTLRCDPISGHDNLYWYRRVMGKEIKFLLHFVKESKQDESGMPNNRFLAERTGGTYSTLKVQPAELEDSGVYFCASSHRQGSGNTIYFGEGSWLTVV.

This clone was seen only once. V usage is TRBV7-9 and J usage is TRBJ1-4; no firm D call. The CDR3 runs to 14 residues. Trimming took 6 bases from V and 0 from J, leaving 8 bases between them. Germline loops: CDR1 SEHNR, CDR2 FQNEAQ (reference sequence). CDR3 sequence (DNA): TGTGCCAGCAGGGCAGCCGCAACTAATGAAAAACTGTTTTTT. Its protein product is CASRAAATNEKLFF.